This entry lists 4 T cell receptor beta chains sequenced from one sample in a study of T cells in Graves' hyperthyroidism and ophthalmopathy. It was RNA transcripts that yielded the amplified TCR beta CDR3 regions. Researchers ran a first-round RT-PCR on the TCR CDR3 using the HTBI primer set. TCRdb passed the multiplex PCR reads through MiXCR, listing each CDR3 protein once. This repertoire shows approximately 480,000 distinct CDR3 sequences, less than 25% found once; its top ten account for 26%. The sample was blood. These receptors were collected from a man younger than 30 with Graves' hyperthyroidism.

This clonotype was counted many times. The chain is built from TRBV6-5 and TRBJ2-2, with 7 bases identical to TRBD2. Germline loops: CDR1 MNHEY, CDR2 SVGAGI. Trimming removed 3 bases from V and 4 bases from J; junction bases left unmatched: 8. The CDR3 runs to 16 residues. Written as DNA, the CDR3 is TGTGCCAGCAGTTATCCTTCTAGCGGTGTCACCGGGGAGCTGTTTTTT. It yields the protein CASSYPSSGVTGELFF.

This clonotype has ten or more counts. This chain links TRBV19 with TRBJ1-2; 8 nucleotides align to TRBD1. Germline-derived CDR1 and CDR2 are LNHDA and SQIVND (reference sequence). The CDR3 sequence is 14 residues long. V shed 4 bases and J 6 bases; nucleotides not matched to a gene: 7. Written as DNA, the CDR3 is TGTGCCAGTAGTACCGGGACAGGTCCCAATGGCTACACCTTC. Residues: CASSTGTGPNGYTF.

In its sample, this clonotype was seen many times. This may be a read error: a much more frequent sequence differs by one nucleotide. The genes are TRBV6-5 and TRBJ1-2, with D uncertain. The CDR3 runs 13 residues. V gave up 2 bases and J gave up 5 bases, with 9 bases separating them. The germline CDR1 and CDR2 sequences are MNHEY and SVGAGI. Here the CDR3 DNA reads TGTGCCAGCAGTTACGGGAAAGGGTATGGCTACACCTTC. Translating it yields CASSYGKGYGYTF.

The V gene is TRBV28, the J gene TRBJ1-5, with 8 bases fitting TRBD1. CDR1 and CDR2 from the germline V gene are MDHEN and SYDVKM. V was clipped by 4 bases and J by 6 bases; unmatched bases: 8. The CDR3 consists of 15 residues. Written as DNA, the CDR3 is TGTGCCAGCAGTTCGGACAGGGCGACAATTCAGCCCCAGCATTTT. Encoded protein: CASSSDRATIQPQHF. Together with reference TRBV28 and TRBJ1-5, the CDR3 gives the full variable domain: DVKVTQSSRYLVKRTGEKVFLECVQDMDHENMFWYRQDPGLGLRLIYFSYDVKMKEKGDIPEGYSVSREKKERFSLILESASTNQTSMYLCASSSDRATIQPQHFGDGTRLSIL.